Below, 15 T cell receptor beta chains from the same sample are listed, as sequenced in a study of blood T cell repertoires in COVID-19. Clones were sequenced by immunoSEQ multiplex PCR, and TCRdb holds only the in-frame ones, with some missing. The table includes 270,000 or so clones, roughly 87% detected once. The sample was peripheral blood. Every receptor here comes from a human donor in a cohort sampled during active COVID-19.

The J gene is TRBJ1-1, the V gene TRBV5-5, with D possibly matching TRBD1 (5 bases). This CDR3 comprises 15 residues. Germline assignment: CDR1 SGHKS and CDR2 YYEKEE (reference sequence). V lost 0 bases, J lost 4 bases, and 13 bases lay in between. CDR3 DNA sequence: TGTGCCAGCAGCTTGGCCCCTCAGGGTCCCACTGAAGCTTTCTTT. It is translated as CASSLAPQGPTEAFF.

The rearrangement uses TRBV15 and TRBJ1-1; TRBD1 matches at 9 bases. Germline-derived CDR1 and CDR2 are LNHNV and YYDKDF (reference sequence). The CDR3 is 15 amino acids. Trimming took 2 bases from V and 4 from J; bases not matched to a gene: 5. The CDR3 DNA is TGTGCCACCAGCAGAAGGACAGGGGTTATCACTGAAGCTTTCTTT. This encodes CATSRRTGVITEAFF.

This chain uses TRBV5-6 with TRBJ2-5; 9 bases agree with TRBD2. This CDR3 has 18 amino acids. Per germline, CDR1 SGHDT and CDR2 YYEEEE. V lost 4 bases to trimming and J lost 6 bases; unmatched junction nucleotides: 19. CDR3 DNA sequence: TGTGCCAGCAGCCTTCTGACAGTAGCGAGCGGGAGGAGGAAGACCCAGTACTTC. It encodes CASSLLTVASGRRKTQYF.

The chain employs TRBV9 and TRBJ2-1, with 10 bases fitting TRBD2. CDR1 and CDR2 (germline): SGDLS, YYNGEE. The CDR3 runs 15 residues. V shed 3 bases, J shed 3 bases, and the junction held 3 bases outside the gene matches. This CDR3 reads CASSASGSIYNEQFF. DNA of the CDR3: TGTGCCAGCAGCGCTAGCGGGAGCATCTACAATGAGCAGTTCTTC.

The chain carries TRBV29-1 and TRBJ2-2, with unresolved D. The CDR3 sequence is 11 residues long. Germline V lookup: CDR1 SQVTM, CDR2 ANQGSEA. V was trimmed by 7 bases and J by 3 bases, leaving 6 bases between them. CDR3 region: CSAGYTGELFF. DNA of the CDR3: TGCAGCGCCGGGTACACCGGGGAGCTGTTTTTT.

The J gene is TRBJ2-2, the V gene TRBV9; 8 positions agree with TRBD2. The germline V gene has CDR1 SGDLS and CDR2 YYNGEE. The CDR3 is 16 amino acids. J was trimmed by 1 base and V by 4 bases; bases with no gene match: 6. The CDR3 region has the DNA TGTGCCAGCAGCCTCCGACTAGCGCGGAACACCGGGGAGCTGTTTTTT. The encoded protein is CASSLRLARNTGELFF.

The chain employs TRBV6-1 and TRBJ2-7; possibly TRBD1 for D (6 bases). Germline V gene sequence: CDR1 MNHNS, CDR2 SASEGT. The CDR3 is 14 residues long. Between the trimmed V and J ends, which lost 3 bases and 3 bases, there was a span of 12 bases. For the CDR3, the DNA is TGTGCCAGCAGTGAGGCAGGGGTGGTCTACGAGCAGTACTTC. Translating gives CASSEAGVVYEQYF.

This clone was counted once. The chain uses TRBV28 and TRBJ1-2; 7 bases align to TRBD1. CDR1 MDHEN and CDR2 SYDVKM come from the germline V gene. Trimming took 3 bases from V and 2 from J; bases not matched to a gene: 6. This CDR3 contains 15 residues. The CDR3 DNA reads TGTGCCAGCAGTTTCCCCGGGACAGCCAACTATGGCTACACCTTC. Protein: CASSFPGTANYGYTF.

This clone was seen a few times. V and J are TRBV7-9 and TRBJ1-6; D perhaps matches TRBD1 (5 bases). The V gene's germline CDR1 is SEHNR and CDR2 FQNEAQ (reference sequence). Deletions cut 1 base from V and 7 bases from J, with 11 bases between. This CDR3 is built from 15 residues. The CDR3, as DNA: TGTGCCAGCAGCTTAGTTACAGGAGTCAATTCACCCCTCCACTTT. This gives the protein CASSLVTGVNSPLHF.

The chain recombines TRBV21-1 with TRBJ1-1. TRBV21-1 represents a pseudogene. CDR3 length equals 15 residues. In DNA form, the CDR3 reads TGTGCCAGCAGCAACTGGGGAGGTCGGGTCACTGAAGCTTTCTTT. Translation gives CASSNWGGRVTEAFF.

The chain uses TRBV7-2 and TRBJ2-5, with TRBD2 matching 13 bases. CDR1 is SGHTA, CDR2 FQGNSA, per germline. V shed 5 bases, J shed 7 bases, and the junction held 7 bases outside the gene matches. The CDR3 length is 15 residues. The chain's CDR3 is CASSEQLAGGGTQYF. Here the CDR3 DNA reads TGTGCCAGCAGCGAACAACTAGCGGGAGGGGGGACCCAGTACTTC.

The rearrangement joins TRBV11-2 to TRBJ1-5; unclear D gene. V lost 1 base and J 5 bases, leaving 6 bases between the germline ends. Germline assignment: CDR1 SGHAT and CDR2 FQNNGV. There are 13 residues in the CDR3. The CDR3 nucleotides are TGTGCCAGCAGCTTAGGGCGGGATCAGCCCCAGCATTTT. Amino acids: CASSLGRDQPQHF.

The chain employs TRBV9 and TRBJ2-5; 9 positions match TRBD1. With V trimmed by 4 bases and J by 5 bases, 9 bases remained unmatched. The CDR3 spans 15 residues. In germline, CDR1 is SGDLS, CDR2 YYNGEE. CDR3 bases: TGTGCCAGCAGCTTCTATGGACAGGGGAGGGAGACCCAGTACTTC. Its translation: CASSFYGQGRETQYF.

The CDR3 DNA follows: TGTGCCAGCTCACCAAGGATTGGGACAGAAGAGACCCAGTACTTC. This translates into CASSPRIGTEETQYF. The J gene is TRBJ2-5, the V gene TRBV18, with 7 bases aligning to TRBD1. Trimming took 2 bases from V and 3 from J; bases not matched to a gene: 6. There are 15 residues in the CDR3. Germline loops: CDR1 KGHSH, CDR2 LQKENI.

CDR3 loop: CASSFWTSSTDTQYF. As DNA, the CDR3 is TGTGCCAGCAGCTTCTGGACTAGCAGCACAGATACGCAGTATTTT. The gene calls are TRBV5-8 and TRBJ2-3, with 8 bases identical to TRBD2. J was trimmed by 0 bases and V by 2 bases; bases with no gene match: 2. Germline assignment: CDR1 SGHTS and CDR2 YDEGEE. The CDR3 length is 15 residues.